Presented here are 10 T cell receptor beta chains from one specimen sequenced in a study of graft-versus-host responses after intestinal transplantation. Profiling relied on immunoSEQ multiplex PCR, and the TCRdb table lists in-frame clones only, not all of them. The sample has more than 85,000 clones, under 95% seen once; the top ten hold approximately 2%. These TCRs are of unknown antigen specificity. The starting material was unstimulated CD8+ T cells sorted from spleen or lymph node cells, obtained before intestinal transplant. These receptors were obtained from a human donor who received an intestinal transplant.

V gene TRBV9 combines with J gene TRBJ2-7, with D unresolved. Germline CDR1 reads SGDLS; CDR2 reads YYNGEE. Trimming took off 0 bases at V and 5 bases at J, with 18 bases between the two ends. This CDR3 is built from 16 residues. CDR3 protein: CASSVALNQIIDEQYF. The CDR3 DNA follows: TGTGCCAGCAGCGTAGCTCTCAACCAGATAATCGACGAGCAGTACTTC.

The chain recombines TRBV19 with TRBJ2-1; 12 bases match TRBD2. CDR1 and CDR2 from the germline V gene are LNHDA and SQIVND (reference sequence). The V gene end was trimmed by 8 bases and the J gene end by 8 bases; junction bases not matched to a gene: 4. The CDR3 is 13 residues long. For the CDR3, the DNA is TGTGCCAGTTCGACTAGCGGGGGCCATGAGCAGTTCTTC. Translated, it gives CASSTSGGHEQFF.

CDR3: CASSLKGYQPQHF. CDR3 coding DNA: TGTGCCAGCAGCTTAAAGGGGTATCAGCCCCAGCATTTT. This sequence joins TRBV13 and TRBJ1-5; TRBD1 might be the D (5 bases). Germline CDR1 is PRHDT and CDR2 is FYEKMQ (reference sequence). This CDR3 is 13 amino acids long. Deletions cut 2 bases from V and 5 bases from J, with 7 bases between.

The chain carries TRBV27 and TRBJ2-3; D unclear. CDR3 length equals 20 residues. Trimming removed 4 bases at V and 2 bases at J, with 28 bases between. Germline lookup yields CDR1 MNHEY and CDR2 SMNVEV (reference sequence). DNA for the CDR3: TGTGCCAGCAGTTCCATTACTCAGCTGCAGGTTCCCCGCCCCACAGATACGCAGTATTTT. This gives the protein CASSSITQLQVPRPTDTQYF.

The chain is built from TRBV7-9 and TRBJ1-2; TRBD1 matches at 7 bases. J was trimmed by 0 bases and V by 0 bases; bases with no gene match: 4. CDR1 and CDR2 (germline): SEHNR, FQNEAQ (reference sequence). The CDR3 runs to 16 residues. The CDR3 protein is CASSLAGQIANYGYTF. In DNA, the CDR3 is TGTGCCAGCAGCTTAGCGGGACAGATAGCTAACTATGGCTACACCTTC.

This clone has just a few counts. CDR3: CASTTPERSSGNTIYF. The DNA of the CDR3 is TGTGCCAGCACTACCCCCGAGAGGAGCTCTGGAAACACCATATATTTT. The chain employs TRBV6-6 and TRBJ1-3; D not certain. Looked up from germline, CDR1 is MNHNY and CDR2 is SVGAGI (reference sequence). The CDR3 has 16 amino acids. Deletions cut 7 bases from V and 0 bases from J, with 16 bases between.

J is TRBJ1-1 and V is TRBV7-9; D is possibly TRBD1 (5 bases). The CDR3 totals 15 residues. Trimming removed 5 bases at V and 1 base at J, with 14 bases between. Looked up from germline, CDR1 is SEHNR and CDR2 is FQNEAQ (reference sequence). The chain's CDR3 is CASSPPGAGNTEAFF. The CDR3 nucleotides read TGTGCCAGCAGCCCCCCTGGGGCCGGGAACACTGAAGCTTTCTTT.

V usage is TRBV30 and J usage is TRBJ1-1; 7 bases are a match to TRBD1. The V and J ends lost 5 bases and 0 bases, in that order; junction bases with no gene match: 3. The V gene's germline CDR1 is GTSNPN and CDR2 SVGIG (reference sequence). CDR3 length: 13 amino acids. The CDR3 spells CAWETGMNTEAFF. For the CDR3, the DNA is TGTGCCTGGGAGACAGGGATGAACACTGAAGCTTTCTTT.

This chain links TRBV19 with TRBJ1-6; 10 nucleotides line up with TRBD1. The CDR3 totals 15 residues. Germline V CDR1 and CDR2: LNHDA, SQIVND (reference sequence). Trimming at V came to 6 bases and at J to 10 bases, leaving 9 bases not matched to a gene. The CDR3 sequence is CASSGRQGAESPLHF. CDR3 sequence (DNA): TGTGCCAGTAGCGGAAGACAGGGGGCAGAGTCACCCCTCCACTTT.

The chain has TRBV4-3 and TRBJ2-7, with D possibly matching TRBD1 (8 bases). V shed 0 bases and J shed 5 bases, with 14 bases lying between them. Germline CDR1 and CDR2: LGHNA and YSLEER. This CDR3 contains 15 residues. The CDR3 here is CASSQDLTGGDEQYF. The DNA of the CDR3 is TGCGCCAGCAGCCAAGATCTAACAGGGGGGGACGAGCAGTACTTC.